A single sample gave rise to the 27 T cell receptor beta chains below, sequenced in a study of beta chain features in type 1 diabetes. As every portion of the isolated RNA was reverse transcribed, the sequencing read expressed TCRB transcripts. TCRdb keeps only in-frame clones here, not all; method: immunoSEQ multiplex PCR. The sample includes 450,000 or so clones, approximately 10% of them seen just once. Sequencing input: naive CD4+ T cells from blood. These receptor sequences come from a young woman in good health.

This chain links TRBV4-1 with TRBJ1-2; no reliable D call. CDR3 length: 13 residues. Germline lookup yields CDR1 MGHRA and CDR2 YSYEKL. V lost 4 bases and J lost 6, with 12 bases in between. CDR3 in amino acids: CASSPTYRDGYTF. CDR3 DNA: TGCGCCAGCAGCCCCACCTATAGGGATGGCTACACCTTC.

This chain uses TRBV7-2 with TRBJ1-2, with D perhaps matching TRBD1 (6 bases). The V gene lost 5 bases and the J gene lost 0 bases, with 13 bases spanning the gap. The CDR3 is made up of 15 amino acids. Per the germline V gene, CDR1 is SGHTA and CDR2 is FQGNSA. CDR3 DNA sequence: TGTGCCAGCAGCATCGCCGGGACAACTAACTATGGCTACACCTTC. Protein: CASSIAGTTNYGYTF.

This sequence joins TRBV6-5 and TRBJ2-1; 10 nucleotides line up with TRBD1. Germline assignment: CDR1 MNHEY and CDR2 SVGAGI. This CDR3 spans 15 amino acids. With V trimmed by 6 bases and J by 5 bases, 7 bases remained unmatched. CDR3 nucleotides: TGTGCCAGCAGACGGGACAGGGGCGCCAACAATGAGCAGTTCTTC. Translating it yields CASRRDRGANNEQFF.

This clone has just a few counts. The chain carries TRBV2 and TRBJ2-5; 8 bases align to TRBD1. The V gene end was trimmed by 4 bases and the J gene end by 1 base; junction bases not matched to a gene: 2. This CDR3 spans 14 amino acids. Germline V CDR1 and CDR2: SNHLY, FYNNEI. CDR3 DNA: TGTGCCAGCAGTGTAGACAGGGGCCAAGAGACCCAGTACTTC. It translates to CASSVDRGQETQYF. Full variable domain (remainder filled in from reference TRBV2 and TRBJ2-5): EPEVTQTPSHQVTQMGQEVILRCVPISNHLYFYWYRQILGQKVEFLVSFYNNEISEKSEIFDDQFSVERPDGSNFTLKIRSTKLEDSAMYFCASSVDRGQETQYFGPGTRLLVL.

The genes are TRBV5-1 and TRBJ2-1, with 13 bases aligning to TRBD2. Germline CDR1 is SGHRS and CDR2 is YFSETQ. Trimming cost V 4 bases and J 5 bases; bases outside gene matches: 3. This CDR3 contains 15 residues. The CDR3 DNA reads as TGCGCCAGCAGCACCGGGACTAGCGGGGACAATGAGCAGTTCTTC. Protein: CASSTGTSGDNEQFF.

The V gene is TRBV10-3, the J gene TRBJ1-2, with a weak D call TRBD1 (5 bases). Trimming removed 3 bases from V and 7 bases from J, with 18 bases in between. This CDR3 is built from 15 residues. Germline V gives CDR1 ENHRY, CDR2 SYGVKD. In DNA, the CDR3 is TGTGCCATCAGTGAAGGTTGGGACGCAGGGACTGGCTACACCTTC. Protein: CAISEGWDAGTGYTF.

This clone came up a few times. The V and J genes are TRBV15 and TRBJ2-6, with D perhaps TRBD1 (6 bases). Per the germline V gene, CDR1 is LNHNV and CDR2 is YYDKDF (reference sequence). CDR3 length: 17 amino acids. V lost 2 bases and J 0 bases, leaving 11 bases between the germline ends. CDR3: CATSRYYRDSGANVLTF. The CDR3 DNA reads as TGTGCCACCAGCAGATACTACAGGGACTCTGGGGCCAACGTCCTGACTTTC. Using reference TRBV15 and TRBJ2-6 for the parts outside the CDR3, the full variable domain is DAMVIQNPRYQVTQFGKPVTLSCSQTLNHNVMYWYQQKSSQAPKLLFHYYDKDFNNEADTPDNFQSRRPNTSFCFLDIRSPGLGDTAMYLCATSRYYRDSGANVLTFGAGSRLTVL.

The chain is built from TRBV2 and TRBJ2-3, with D possibly matching TRBD1 (6 bases). Trimming removed 4 bases at V and 3 bases at J, with 17 bases between. In germline, CDR1 is SNHLY, CDR2 FYNNEI. The CDR3 runs to 16 residues. The CDR3 region is CASSGVAQGGTDTQYF. CDR3 nucleotide sequence: TGTGCCAGCAGTGGAGTGGCCCAAGGGGGAACAGATACGCAGTATTTT.

The gene calls are TRBV27 and TRBJ2-7, with D possibly matching TRBD2 (5 bases). Germline V gene data show CDR1 as MNHEY and CDR2 as SMNVEV (reference sequence). The CDR3 consists of 13 residues. Trimming pared 4 bases from V and 3 bases from J, leaving 10 bases between. This CDR3 reads CASSWRQFYEQYF. The CDR3 DNA reads TGTGCCAGCAGTTGGAGGCAGTTCTACGAGCAGTACTTC.

The CDR3 coding sequence is TGTGCCAGCAGCGCTACTTCGGGACTAGCGAAGGTCACAGATACGCAGTATTTT. Translating gives CASSATSGLAKVTDTQYF. The chain is built from TRBV7-9 and TRBJ2-3, with 10 bases fitting TRBD2. The ends lost 5 bases at V and 2 bases at J; junction bases unmatched: 13. The germline V gene encodes CDR1 SEHNR and CDR2 FQNEAQ (reference sequence). The CDR3 loop spans 18 amino acids.

This clone was seen only a few times. The chain joins TRBV6-5 to TRBJ2-1; 7 bases are a match to TRBD1. The V gene's germline CDR1 is MNHEY and CDR2 SVGAGI. The junction had 16 bases not matched to a gene; V was cut back by 10 bases and J by 7 bases. There are 15 residues in the CDR3. CDR3 coding DNA: TGTGCCATACGCCGTAAATACAGGGGACAGAATGAGCAGTTCTTC. This encodes CAIRRKYRGQNEQFF.

This clone turned up a few times. This chain joins TRBV15 and TRBJ1-1, with 8 bases identical to TRBD1. Germline V gene data show CDR1 as LNHNV and CDR2 as YYDKDF (reference sequence). Trimming at V came to 2 bases and at J to 4 bases, leaving 3 bases not matched to a gene. The CDR3 runs 14 residues. The CDR3 region is CATSRQQGGTEAFF. CDR3 DNA sequence: TGTGCCACCAGCAGACAACAGGGGGGCACTGAAGCTTTCTTT.

This chain links TRBV19 with TRBJ1-5; no clear D gene. The CDR3 is 15 amino acids. V dropped 7 bases and J dropped 9 bases, with 22 bases sitting between them. Germline V lookup: CDR1 LNHDA, CDR2 SQIVND (reference sequence). The CDR3 protein is CASTQSGTRSAPQHF. In nucleotides, the CDR3 is TGTGCCAGTACCCAATCCGGAACCCGATCGGCGCCCCAGCATTTT.

The genes are TRBV4-2 and TRBJ1-5; D is perhaps TRBD1 (6 bases). Trimming removed 3 bases at V and 4 bases at J, with 10 bases between. Germline values: CDR1 LGHNA, CDR2 YNFKEQ. CDR3 length equals 14 residues. CDR3 nucleotide sequence: TGTGCCAGCAGCCAGAAGGGGGATAATCAGCCCCAGCATTTT. This gives the protein CASSQKGDNQPQHF.

This clone occurred a few times. The rearrangement joins TRBV7-9 to TRBJ1-1; D may be TRBD1 (5 bases). Trimming left V 5 bases short and J 10 bases short, with 20 bases between. Germline-derived CDR1 and CDR2 are SEHNR and FQNEAQ (reference sequence). CDR3 length: 14 residues. This chain's CDR3 is CASSPQGRGEGAFF. The CDR3 DNA reads TGTGCCAGCAGCCCCCAAGGGCGGGGCGAAGGAGCTTTCTTT.

This clone was counted a few times. The V gene is TRBV7-9, the J gene TRBJ2-1, with 7 bases that match TRBD1. Trimming at V came to 0 bases and at J to 6 bases, leaving 2 bases not matched to a gene. CDR1 and CDR2 from the germline V gene are SEHNR and FQNEAQ (reference sequence). The CDR3 loop spans 14 amino acids. CDR3 in amino acids: CASSLARDSNEQFF. The CDR3 DNA reads TGTGCCAGCAGCTTAGCTAGGGACAGCAATGAGCAGTTCTTC. The entire variable domain, with the rest obtained from reference TRBV7-9 and TRBJ2-1, is as follows: DTGVSQNPRHKITKRGQNVTFRCDPISEHNRLYWYRQTLGQGPEFLTYFQNEAQLEKSRLLSDRFSAERPKGSFSTLEIQRTEQGDSAMYLCASSLARDSNEQFFGPGTRLTVL.

The CDR3 DNA follows: TGCGCCAGCAGCCAACTCCGGGACAGAAACTACGAGCAGTACTTC. Translated: CASSQLRDRNYEQYF. The chain recombines TRBV4-3 with TRBJ2-7, with 7 bases fitting TRBD1. J was trimmed by 3 bases and V by 2 bases; bases with no gene match: 7. The CDR3 extends over 15 amino acids. Germline CDR1 is LGHNA and CDR2 is YSLEER.

This clone was found a few times. The chain recombines TRBV4-2 with TRBJ2-3; 8 bases match TRBD2. Germline assignment: CDR1 LGHNA and CDR2 YNFKEQ. The length of the CDR3 is 16 residues. Losses at the gene ends were 4 bases for V and 3 bases for J; bases not matched to a gene: 9. The CDR3 region has the DNA TGTGCCAGCAGCCCCCCGGGACTAGTAACGACAGATACGCAGTATTTT. Its protein product is CASSPPGLVTTDTQYF.

V usage is TRBV18 and J usage is TRBJ2-7; D remains unclear. Per germline, CDR1 KGHSH and CDR2 LQKENI. The V gene lost 6 bases and the J gene lost 3 bases, with 9 bases spanning the gap. The CDR3 length is 12 residues. The CDR3 loop is CASSELGYEQYV. In DNA form, the CDR3 reads TGTGCCAGCTCTGAACTCGGCTACGAGCAGTACGTC.

This clone has more than one count but fewer than ten. This chain uses TRBV10-3 with TRBJ2-7; D unresolved. The CDR3 extends over 15 amino acids. Trimming left V 2 bases short and J 2 bases short, with 13 bases between. Germline values: CDR1 ENHRY, CDR2 SYGVKD. The CDR3 here is CAISEARAVAYEQYF. The CDR3 nucleotides are TGTGCCATCAGTGAGGCCCGGGCCGTCGCCTACGAGCAGTACTTC.

In its sample, this clone was seen a few times. The conserved phenylalanine or tryptophan normally closing the CDR3 is absent here, so this likely arose from a read error. The rearrangement joins TRBV10-3 to TRBJ2-7; possibly TRBD1 for D (6 bases). V was shortened by 10 bases and J by 5 bases, with 18 bases between the two germline ends. Germline-derived CDR1 and CDR2 are ENHRY and SYGVKD. The CDR3 is 13 residues long. This CDR3 is CATRGTGSNEQYG. In nucleotides, the CDR3 is TGTGCCACCAGGGGAACAGGGAGCAACGAGCAGTACGGC.

DNA for the CDR3: TGTGCCAGCGGCCCCCTTGGCAGGGGCGGATCCTACGAGCAGTACGTC. Amino acids: CASGPLGRGGSYEQYV. The chain employs TRBV2 and TRBJ2-7; possible D gene TRBD1, 6 bases. The CDR3 has 16 amino acids. The V gene's germline CDR1 is SNHLY and CDR2 FYNNEI. V gave up 8 bases and J gave up 1 base, with 21 bases separating them.

The chain joins TRBV5-6 to TRBJ2-7; TRBD2 matches at 7 bases. CDR1 SGHDT and CDR2 YYEEEE come from the germline V gene. V shed 5 bases, J shed 1 base, and the junction held 3 bases outside the gene matches. The CDR3 loop spans 13 amino acids. CDR3 protein: CASSRTSSYEQYV. The CDR3 DNA reads as TGTGCCAGCAGTCGGACTAGTTCCTACGAGCAGTACGTC.

This clone has just a few counts. The chain couples TRBV10-3 to TRBJ2-1; TRBD2 might be the D (5 bases). This CDR3 has 12 residues. The V end was cut by 6 bases, the J end by 8 bases, with 11 bases between. Germline assignment: CDR1 ENHRY and CDR2 SYGVKD. The CDR3 sequence: CAISLVGDEQFF. For the CDR3, the DNA is TGTGCCATCAGCCTAGTCGGGGATGAGCAGTTCTTC.

This clone was observed a few times. The chain couples TRBV29-1 to TRBJ2-1, with 8 bases fitting TRBD1. This CDR3 is 13 amino acids long. The V gene end was trimmed by 6 bases and the J gene end by 4 bases; junction bases not matched to a gene: 5. Germline CDR1 SQVTM, CDR2 ANQGSEA. CDR3 sequence (DNA): TGCAGCGTCACCGGGACAGGTTACAATGAGCAGTTCTTC. Its translation: CSVTGTGYNEQFF.

The chain combines TRBV29-1 with TRBJ2-3, with D perhaps given as TRBD1 or TRBD2 (5 bases each). The CDR3 runs to 14 residues. Germline V lookup: CDR1 SQVTM, CDR2 ANQGSEA. The V end was cut by 3 bases, the J end by 1 base, with 11 bases between. The CDR3 DNA sequence: TGCAGCGTTGAGGGGGATGTACGCACAGATACGCAGTATTTT. Its protein is CSVEGDVRTDTQYF.

The chain carries TRBV7-6 and TRBJ2-3; D not certain. V was cut by 5 bases and J by 4 bases, with 10 bases left in between. The CDR3 spans 13 residues. Germline assignment: CDR1 SGHVS and CDR2 FNYEAQ. The CDR3 sequence is CASSPTRADTQYF. The DNA of the CDR3 is TGTGCCAGCAGCCCGACAAGGGCAGATACGCAGTATTTT. The full variable domain, with the rest looked up from reference TRBV7-6 and TRBJ2-3, is GAGVSQSPRYKVTKRGQDVALRCDPISGHVSLYWYRQALGQGPEFLTYFNYEAQQDKSGLPNDRFSAERPEGSISTLTIQRTEQRDSAMYRCASSPTRADTQYFGPGTRLTVL.